Reported below is one TCR beta chain. The antigen is not known. Every subset of CD8+ T cells was sorted in triplicate at approximately 320,000 cells each. Definition of naive CD8+ T cells rested on a CD45RO-CCR7+CD27+CD95- profile. Libraries of TRB cDNA were made by 5' RACE and carried UMIs. TCRdb reprocessed the 5' RACE reads and reports one entry per CDR3 protein, with no DNA. The listing contains roughly 60,000 distinct CDR3 sequences. The data stem from a study of CXCR3-negative and CXCR3-positive naive CD8 T cells. Points from the study as a whole: Researchers report that CXCR3-positive naive cells carry more hydrophobic TRB CDR3s than CXCR3-negative naive cells.

CDR1 and CDR2 (germline): SEHNR, FQNEAQ (reference sequence). This CDR3 contains 16 residues. The chain uses TRBV7-9 and TRBJ1-1; TCRdb indicates TRBD1, and absent DNA this call remains unverified. Sequencing was done on a sample of naive CXCR3+ CD8+ T cells from blood. Subset noted: CD45RO-CCR7+CD27+CD95- naive CD8+ T cells expressing CXCR3 (TNR3+). This clonotype originated in a human donor in good health. Some clones in this sample may be carry-over from other donors' samples. CDR3 in amino acids: CASSGTAPGAETEAFF. The variable domain in full, completed from reference TRBV7-9 and TRBJ1-1, reads DTGVSQNPRHKITKRGQNVTFRCDPISEHNRLYWYRQTLGQGPEFLTYFQNEAQLEKSRLLSDRFSAERPKGSFSTLEIQRTEQGDSAMYLCASSGTAPGAETEAFFGQGTRLTVV.